This T cell receptor (beta chain) was recovered during a study of human T cells and chemical hapten exposure. Study details: In the sensitization step, 2% DPC was placed on roughly 2 cm by roughly 2 cm of upper inner arm skin.

Each CDR3 protein is one row after TCRdb ran MiXCR on the RACE reads. Of 45,000 to 60,000 distinct CDR3 sequences in the sample, about 9% were seen once. Overall study findings and caveats: Controls formed significantly fewer large CDR3 similarity clusters than expanded TCRs did. Since the donors had alopecia, their immune response may not be the same as that of healthy people.

Time point denoted: patch test 1, 2 weeks after DPC sensitization. Treatment here: therapeutic diphenylcyclopropenone sensitization with weekly scalp DPC. Turning to this clonotype: Its target is unknown.

The V end was cut by 6 bases, the J end by 1 base, with 10 bases between. CDR3 length: 15 amino acids. Germline values: CDR1 MNHEY, CDR2 SVGEGT. The sequencing here drew on whole blood, taken in connection with sensitization to the hapten diphenylcyclopropenone (DPC). This TCR derives from a middle-aged woman with alopecia areata. Some clones in this sample may be carry-over from other donors' samples. This chain joins TRBV6-2 or TRBV6-3 and TRBJ2-6, with a possible D match to TRBD1 (5 bases). The CDR3 loop reads CASRVTGSGANVLTF. The CDR3, as DNA: TGTGCCAGCAGGGTCACAGGTTCTGGGGCCAACGTCCTGACTTTC.